This TCR beta chain appears in the sequencing data of a study of metastatic and nonmetastatic thyroid tumors. MiXCR reprocessed the PCR reads for TCRdb. The top ten clones hold more than 7.5% of a sample with about 45,000 clones, 3% to 3.5% of them seen once. This clone was seen repeatedly, ten times or more. Trimming took off 3 bases at V and 1 base at J, with 9 bases between the two ends. The CDR3 runs to 13 residues. In germline, CDR1 is GTSNPN, CDR2 SVGIG (reference sequence). Every patient underwent thyroid surgery untreated. The receptor's source is a female donor with papillary thyroid cancer or a benign thyroid nodule (not recorded which). Some clones in this sample may be carry-over from other donors' samples. Sequencing was done on a sample of blood. The chain combines TRBV30 with TRBJ2-5; the D call may be TRBD1 or TRBD2 (5 bases each). CDR3 DNA sequence: TGTGCCTGGAGCCAAGGGACCCAAGAGACCCAGTACTTC. It codes for CAWSQGTQETQYF.